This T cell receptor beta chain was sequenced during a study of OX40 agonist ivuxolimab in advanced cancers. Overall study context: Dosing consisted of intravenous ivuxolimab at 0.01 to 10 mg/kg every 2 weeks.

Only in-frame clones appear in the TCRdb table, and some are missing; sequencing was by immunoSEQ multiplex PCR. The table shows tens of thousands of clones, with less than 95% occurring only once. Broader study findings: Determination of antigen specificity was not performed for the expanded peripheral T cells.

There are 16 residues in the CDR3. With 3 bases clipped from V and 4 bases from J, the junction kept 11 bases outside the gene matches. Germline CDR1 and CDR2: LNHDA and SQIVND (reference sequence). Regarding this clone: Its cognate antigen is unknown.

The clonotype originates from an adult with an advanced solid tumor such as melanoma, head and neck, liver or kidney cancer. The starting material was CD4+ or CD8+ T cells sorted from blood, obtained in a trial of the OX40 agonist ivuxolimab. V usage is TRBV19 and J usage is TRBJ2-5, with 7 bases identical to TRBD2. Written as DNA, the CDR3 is TGTGCCAGTAGTATGGTGGGAGGGCCGGTAGGAGAGACCCAGTACTTC. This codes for CASSMVGGPVGETQYF.